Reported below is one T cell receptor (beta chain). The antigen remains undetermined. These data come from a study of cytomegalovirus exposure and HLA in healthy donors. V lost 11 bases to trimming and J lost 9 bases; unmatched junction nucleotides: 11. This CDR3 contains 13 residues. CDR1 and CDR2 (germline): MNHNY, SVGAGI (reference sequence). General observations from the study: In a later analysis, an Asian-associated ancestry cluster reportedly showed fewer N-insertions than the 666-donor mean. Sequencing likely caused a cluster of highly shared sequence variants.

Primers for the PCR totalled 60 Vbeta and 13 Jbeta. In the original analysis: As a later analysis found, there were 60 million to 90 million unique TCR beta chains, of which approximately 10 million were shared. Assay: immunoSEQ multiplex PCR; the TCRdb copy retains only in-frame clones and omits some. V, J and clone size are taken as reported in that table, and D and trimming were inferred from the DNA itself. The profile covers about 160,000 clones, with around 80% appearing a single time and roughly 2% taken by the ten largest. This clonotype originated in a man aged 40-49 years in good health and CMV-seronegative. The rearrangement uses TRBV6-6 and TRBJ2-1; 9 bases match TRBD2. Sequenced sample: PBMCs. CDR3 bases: TGTGCCGGCAACACAGCGGGAGGTTTTGAGCAGTTCTTC. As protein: CAGNTAGGFEQFF.